The sequence of this TCR beta chain was determined in a study of human T cells and chemical hapten exposure. Study-wide results and limits: Compared with pre-sensitization or healthy control sets, expanded TCRs clustered more.

Points on this clonotype: As yet, its antigen is unknown.

TCRdb reprocessed the RACE reads via MiXCR and lists one record per CDR3 protein. Of more than 65,000 distinct CDR3 sequences detected, over 9% appear once; the ten largest clones hold approximately 1.5%. Time point meaning: patch test 1, 2 weeks after DPC sensitization. Specified treatment: therapeutic diphenylcyclopropenone sensitization with weekly scalp DPC. This material consisted of whole blood, taken in connection with sensitization to the hapten diphenylcyclopropenone (DPC). The receptor comes from a woman between 50 and 59 years old with alopecia areata. Some clones in this sample may be carry-over from other donors' samples.

The DNA for the CDR3 is TGTGCCAGCAGCTTAGCGGAACAAGCCTACGAGCAGTACTTC. Protein product: CASSLAEQAYEQYF. This chain connects TRBV7-8 to TRBJ2-7; unclear D gene. Germline-derived CDR1 and CDR2 are SGHVS and FQNEAQ. The CDR3 has 14 amino acids. V shed 0 bases and J shed 2 bases, with 8 bases lying between them.